The 16 T cell receptor beta chains in this list originate from one sample, sequenced in a study of CD8 T cells in ankylosing spondylitis. TCRdb re-called the 5' RACE reads with MiXCR, one entry per CDR3 protein. This sample has about 360,000 distinct CDR3 sequences, with more than 20% found just once. The sequenced material came from blood, either unsorted or a sorted T cell fraction (not recorded which). Receptor source: a male donor with ankylosing spondylitis or in good health (not recorded which).

This clonotype appeared a few times. This rearrangement joins TRBV20-1 to TRBJ2-7; TRBD2 matches 7 bases. The junction had 5 bases not matched to a gene; V was cut back by 8 bases and J by 7 bases. CDR1 DFQATT and CDR2 SNEGSKA come from the germline V gene (reference sequence). The CDR3 sequence is 10 residues long. In nucleotides, the CDR3 is TGCAGTTTCTTGGGGGGGGAGCAGTACTTC. Translation gives CSFLGGEQYF.

This clonotype has just a few counts. The rearrangement links TRBV20-1 to TRBJ2-4; 8 bases fit TRBD1. The CDR3 length is 13 residues. Germline CDR1 DFQATT, CDR2 SNEGSKA (reference sequence). With 2 bases clipped from V and 10 bases from J, the junction kept 7 bases outside the gene matches. CDR3: CSARTGTGTIQYF. The CDR3 DNA reads as TGCAGTGCTAGAACCGGGACAGGCACTATTCAGTACTTC.

J is TRBJ2-3 and V is TRBV6-5, with 8 positions matching TRBD2. The CDR3 length is 16 residues. The junction had 2 bases not matched to a gene; V was cut back by 0 bases and J by 0 bases. Germline V CDR1 and CDR2: MNHEY, SVGAGI. The CDR3 sequence: CASSYSSSGSTDTQYF. The DNA of the CDR3 is TGTGCCAGCAGTTACTCCTCTAGCGGGAGCACAGATACGCAGTATTTT.

The chain uses TRBV2 and TRBJ2-2; perhaps TRBD2 as D (6 bases). V was clipped by 6 bases and J by 6 bases, with 20 bases between them. Germline V gives CDR1 SNHLY, CDR2 FYNNEI. This CDR3 spans 16 amino acids. CDR3 nucleotide sequence: TGTGCCAGCAGAGGCCGCGGAGGGGCGTTGGCCGGGGAGCTGTTTTTT. This translates into CASRGRGGALAGELFF.

This chain connects TRBV20-1 to TRBJ1-1, with D unresolved. Germline lookup yields CDR1 DFQATT and CDR2 SNEGSKA (reference sequence). This CDR3 is built from 14 residues. Trimming pared 0 bases from V and 6 bases from J, leaving 14 bases between. The CDR3 spells CSAREEGLFSEAFF. The CDR3 DNA follows: TGCAGTGCTAGAGAGGAGGGTCTCTTTTCTGAAGCTTTCTTT.

The chain uses TRBV10-3 and TRBJ2-5, with 10 bases aligning to TRBD2. This CDR3 comprises 15 residues. The trim removed 3 bases at V and 4 bases at J, leaving 5 bases unmatched. Germline V gives CDR1 ENHRY, CDR2 SYGVKD. CDR3 sequence reads: CAISEVAGGSETQYF. The CDR3 nucleotides are TGTGCCATCAGTGAAGTAGCGGGGGGCTCAGAGACCCAGTACTTC.

V and J are TRBV11-2 and TRBJ2-7, with D maybe TRBD2 (5 bases). Germline loops: CDR1 SGHAT, CDR2 FQNNGV. The CDR3 runs to 15 residues. Trimming left V 5 bases short and J 2 bases short, with 16 bases between. The CDR3 is CASSLRPGVAYEQYF. Here the CDR3 DNA reads TGTGCCAGCAGCCTCAGGCCCGGGGTAGCCTACGAGCAGTACTTC. Complete variable domain (other parts from reference TRBV11-2 and TRBJ2-7): EAGVAQSPRYKIIEKRQSVAFWCNPISGHATLYWYQQILGQGPKLLIQFQNNGVVDDSQLPKDRFSAERLKGVDSTLKIQPAKLEDSAVYLCASSLRPGVAYEQYFGPGTRLTVT.

A few counts support this clonotype. The J gene is TRBJ2-7, the V gene TRBV27; D unresolved. V was trimmed by 0 bases and J by 2 bases, leaving 5 bases between them. CDR1 and CDR2 from the germline V gene are MNHEY and SMNVEV (reference sequence). The CDR3 consists of 13 residues. The CDR3 sequence: CASSLSVAYEQYF. In nucleotides, the CDR3 is TGTGCCAGCAGTTTATCTGTCGCCTACGAGCAGTACTTC.

The chain has TRBV6-6 and TRBJ1-1; D remains ambiguous. The CDR3 length is 12 residues. Germline CDR1 MNHNY, CDR2 SVGAGI (reference sequence). The V gene lost 6 bases and the J gene lost 2 bases, with 7 bases spanning the gap. The DNA of the CDR3 is TGTGCCAGCAGCACAGTCAACACTGAAGCTTTCTTT. Translation: CASSTVNTEAFF.

This chain uses TRBV6-1 with TRBJ1-1, with D tentatively TRBD1 (5 bases). Trimming took off 8 bases at V and 4 bases at J, with 14 bases between the two ends. This CDR3 is 13 amino acids long. Germline V lookup: CDR1 MNHNS, CDR2 SASEGT. The CDR3 protein is CASRAWGGTEAFF. Here the CDR3 DNA reads TGTGCCAGCCGAGCTTGGGGGGGCACTGAAGCTTTCTTT.

The chain couples TRBV12-3 or TRBV12-4 to TRBJ2-3; D is unresolved. V lost 7 bases to trimming and J lost 4 bases, with 9 bases between them. The CDR3 length is 12 residues. The DNA of the CDR3 is TGTGCCAGCACAGGAAGTCCAGATACGCAGTATTTT. Translated, it gives CASTGSPDTQYF.

This clonotype was counted only a few times. This chain uses TRBV3-1 with TRBJ2-1; D is unclear. This CDR3 is built from 14 residues. Looked up from germline, CDR1 is LGHDT and CDR2 is YNNKEL (reference sequence). Deletions cut 4 bases from V and 3 bases from J, with 10 bases between. The CDR3 DNA sequence: TGTGCCAGCAGCCCGTGGAACAGCTACAATGAGCAGTTCTTC. Amino acids: CASSPWNSYNEQFF.

The CDR3 region has the DNA TGTGCCAGCAGCCGCCCTAGCGGGGAGACCGGGGAGCTGTTTTTT. Amino acid sequence: CASSRPSGETGELFF. V and J are TRBV7-9 and TRBJ2-2, with 9 nucleotides matching TRBD2. This CDR3 is built from 15 residues. Germline V gene sequence: CDR1 SEHNR, CDR2 FQNEAQ (reference sequence). J was trimmed by 5 bases and V by 5 bases; bases with no gene match: 6.

This clonotype was detected a few times. The chain combines TRBV5-6 with TRBJ2-7, with 11 bases that match TRBD1. In germline, CDR1 is SGHDT, CDR2 YYEEEE. V trimming: 4 bases; J trimming: 1 base; junction bases outside the gene matches: 7. The CDR3 is 16 residues long. The CDR3 coding sequence is TGTGCCAGCAGCCCCATGGACAGGGGGCAATCCTACGAGCAGTACTTC. Amino acid sequence: CASSPMDRGQSYEQYF.

The sample holds a few counts of this clonotype. This chain uses TRBV12-3 or TRBV12-4 with TRBJ2-5; D remains unclear. Trimming removed 0 bases at V and 1 base at J, with 9 bases between. CDR3 size: 15 residues. Here the CDR3 reads CASSLANDTQETQYF. The CDR3 DNA is TGTGCCAGCAGTTTAGCCAACGACACCCAAGAGACCCAGTACTTC.

This chain links TRBV5-1 with TRBJ2-1; tentatively, D is TRBD1 or TRBD2 (6 bases each). Between the trimmed V and J ends, which lost 0 bases and 5 bases, there was a span of 18 bases. There are 17 residues in the CDR3. Germline V gene lookup returns CDR1 SGHRS and CDR2 YFSETQ. The CDR3 loop reads CASSLGGARTDDNEQFF. The CDR3 DNA follows: TGCGCCAGCAGCTTGGGGGGGGCGAGGACAGACGACAATGAGCAGTTCTTC.